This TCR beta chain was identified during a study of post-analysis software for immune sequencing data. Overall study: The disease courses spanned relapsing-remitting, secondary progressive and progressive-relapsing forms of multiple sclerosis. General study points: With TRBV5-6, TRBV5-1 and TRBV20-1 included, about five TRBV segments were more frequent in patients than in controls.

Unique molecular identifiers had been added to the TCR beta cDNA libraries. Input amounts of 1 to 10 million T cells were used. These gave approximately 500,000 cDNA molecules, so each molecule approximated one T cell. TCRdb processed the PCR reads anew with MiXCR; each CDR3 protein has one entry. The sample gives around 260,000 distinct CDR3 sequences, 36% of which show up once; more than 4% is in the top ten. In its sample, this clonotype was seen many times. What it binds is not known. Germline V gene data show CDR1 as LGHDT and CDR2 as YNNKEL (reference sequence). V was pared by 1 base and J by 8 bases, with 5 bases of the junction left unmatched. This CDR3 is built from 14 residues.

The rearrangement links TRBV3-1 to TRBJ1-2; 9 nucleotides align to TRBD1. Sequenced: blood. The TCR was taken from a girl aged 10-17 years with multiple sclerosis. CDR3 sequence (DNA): TGTGCCAGCAGCCAAGTAGGGACAGGGAACGGCTACACCTTC. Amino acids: CASSQVGTGNGYTF.